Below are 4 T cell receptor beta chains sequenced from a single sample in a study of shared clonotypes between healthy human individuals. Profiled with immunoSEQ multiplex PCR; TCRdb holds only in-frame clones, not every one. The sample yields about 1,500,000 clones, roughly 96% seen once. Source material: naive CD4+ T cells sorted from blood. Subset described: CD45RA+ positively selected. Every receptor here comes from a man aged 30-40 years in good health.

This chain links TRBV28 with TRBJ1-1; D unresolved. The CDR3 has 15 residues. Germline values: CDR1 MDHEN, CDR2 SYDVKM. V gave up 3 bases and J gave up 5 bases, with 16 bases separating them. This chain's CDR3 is CASSFVGNLVTEAFF. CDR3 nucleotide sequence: TGTGCCAGCAGTTTTGTCGGCAACTTAGTTACTGAAGCTTTCTTT.

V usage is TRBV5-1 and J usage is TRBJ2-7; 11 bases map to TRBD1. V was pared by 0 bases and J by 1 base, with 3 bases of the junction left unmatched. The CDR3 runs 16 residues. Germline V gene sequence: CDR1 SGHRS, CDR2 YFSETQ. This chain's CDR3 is CASSLDGQGASYEQYF. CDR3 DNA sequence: TGCGCCAGCAGCTTGGACGGACAGGGGGCTTCCTACGAGCAGTACTTC.

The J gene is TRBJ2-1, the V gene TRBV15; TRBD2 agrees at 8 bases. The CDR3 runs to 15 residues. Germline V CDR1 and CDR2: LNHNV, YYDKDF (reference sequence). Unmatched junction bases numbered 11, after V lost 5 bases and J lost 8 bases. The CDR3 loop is CATSPSGREFHEQFF. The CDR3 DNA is TGTGCCACCAGCCCCAGCGGGAGAGAGTTTCATGAGCAGTTCTTC.

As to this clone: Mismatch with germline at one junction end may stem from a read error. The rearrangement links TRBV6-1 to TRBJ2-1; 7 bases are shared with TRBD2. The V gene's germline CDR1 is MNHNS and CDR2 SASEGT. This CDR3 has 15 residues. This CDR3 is CASSGPAGSFNEQFF. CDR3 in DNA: TGTGCCAGCAGTGGCCCAGCGGGATCCTTCAATGAGCAGTTCTTC.